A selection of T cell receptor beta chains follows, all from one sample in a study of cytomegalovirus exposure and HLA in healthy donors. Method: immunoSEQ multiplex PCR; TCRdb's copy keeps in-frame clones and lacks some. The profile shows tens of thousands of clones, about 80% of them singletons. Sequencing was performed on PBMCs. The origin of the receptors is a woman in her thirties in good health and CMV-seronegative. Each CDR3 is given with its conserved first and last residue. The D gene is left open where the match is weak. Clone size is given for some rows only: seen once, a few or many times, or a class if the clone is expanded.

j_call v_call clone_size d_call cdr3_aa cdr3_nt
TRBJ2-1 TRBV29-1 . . CSVREENEQFF TGCAGCGTTCGCGAGGAAAATGAGCAGTTCTTC
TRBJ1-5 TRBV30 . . CAWSSGLDQPQHF TGTGCCTGGAGTTCGGGATTAGATCAGCCCCAGCATTTT
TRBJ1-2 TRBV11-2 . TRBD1 CASSLDPILGQGVGYGYTF TGTGCCAGCAGCTTAGATCCGATTTTGGGACAGGGAGTAGGCTATGGCTACACCTTC
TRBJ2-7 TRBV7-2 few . CASSSGLRWGRETYEQYF TGTGCCAGCAGCTCCGGCCTAAGGTGGGGGCGGGAGACTTACGAGCAGTACTTC
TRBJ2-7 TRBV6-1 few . CASSELFEGSYEQYF TGTGCCAGCAGTGAACTCTTTGAGGGATCCTACGAGCAGTACTTC
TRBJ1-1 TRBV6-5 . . CASSQGTEAFF TGTGCCAGCAGTCAGGGGACTGAAGCTTTCTTT
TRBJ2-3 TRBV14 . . CASSLPGNLGDTQYF TGTGCCAGCAGCCTTCCCGGGAACCTGGGAGATACGCAGTATTTT
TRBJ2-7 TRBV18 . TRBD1 CASSPPDRGPYEQYF TGTGCCAGCTCACCACCGGACAGGGGCCCCTACGAGCAGTACTTC
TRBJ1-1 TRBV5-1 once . CASSVGGPTEAFF TGCGCCAGCAGCGTCGGGGGGCCGACTGAAGCTTTCTTT
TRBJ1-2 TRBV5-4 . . CASSSDRLYGYTF TGTGCCAGCAGCTCTGACAGGCTCTATGGCTACACCTTC
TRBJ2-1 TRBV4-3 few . CASSQDSPGFYNEQFF TGCGCCAGCAGCCAAGATAGTCCAGGATTCTACAATGAGCAGTTCTTC
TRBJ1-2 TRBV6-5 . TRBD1 CASSYQGQGGYTF TGTGCCAGCAGTTACCAGGGACAGGGTGGCTACACCTTC
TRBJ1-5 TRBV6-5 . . CASSYSTTVGPQHF TGTGCCAGCAGTTACTCGACTACCGTCGGGCCCCAGCATTTT
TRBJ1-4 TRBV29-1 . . CSVGQGEKLFF TGCAGCGTCGGCCAGGGTGAAAAACTGTTTTTT
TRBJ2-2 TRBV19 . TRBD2 CASSTASGRAGELFF TGTGCCAGTAGTACCGCTTCAGGGAGGGCCGGGGAGCTGTTTTTT
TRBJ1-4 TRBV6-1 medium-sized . CASRFGTPNEKLFF TGTGCCAGCAGGTTCGGGACACCAAATGAAAAACTGTTTTTT
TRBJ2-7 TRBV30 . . CAWSRVYEQYF TGTGCCTGGAGCAGGGTCTACGAGCAGTACTTC
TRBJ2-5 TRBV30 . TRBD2 CAWSPGGAQETQYF TGTGCCTGGAGTCCGGGGGGGGCGCAGGAGACCCAGTACTTC
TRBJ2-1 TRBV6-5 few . CASSLGRGAYNEQFF TGTGCCAGCAGCCTCGGGCGGGGTGCCTACAATGAGCAGTTCTTC
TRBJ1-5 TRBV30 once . CAWSTDSNLRPQHF TGTGCCTGGAGTACAGACAGTAACTTACGACCCCAGCATTTT
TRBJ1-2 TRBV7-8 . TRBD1 CASSLGQGDYGYTF TGTGCCAGCAGCTTAGGACAGGGGGACTATGGCTACACCTTC
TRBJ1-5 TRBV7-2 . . CASSLDIQPQHF TGTGCCAGCAGCTTAGATATCCAGCCCCAGCATTTT
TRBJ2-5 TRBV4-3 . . CASSPRVERGLQETQYF TGCGCCAGCAGCCCAAGGGTAGAGCGCGGACTTCAAGAGACCCAGTACTTC
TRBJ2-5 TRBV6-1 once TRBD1 CAIGQGAWETQYF TGTGCCATAGGACAGGGGGCCTGGGAGACCCAGTACTTC
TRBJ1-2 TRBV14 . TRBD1 CASSPGQGLNYGYTF TGTGCCAGCAGCCCGGGACAGGGCCTTAACTATGGCTACACCTTC
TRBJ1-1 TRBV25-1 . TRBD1 CASSGTRDRVSIRAEAFF TGTGCCAGCAGTGGAACCCGGGACAGGGTTTCTATAAGGGCTGAAGCTTTCTTT
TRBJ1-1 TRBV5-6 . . CASSSRVGTEAFF TGTGCCAGCAGCTCCAGGGTGGGCACTGAAGCTTTCTTT
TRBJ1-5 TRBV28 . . CASAAAGEGNQPQHF TGTGCCAGCGCGGCCGCCGGGGAAGGCAATCAGCCCCAGCATTTT
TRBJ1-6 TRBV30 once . CAWIGTPNSPLHF TGTGCCTGGATCGGGACACCGAATTCACCCCTCCACTTT
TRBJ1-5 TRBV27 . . CASRRAGSNQPQHF TGTGCCAGCAGGCGGGCTGGGAGCAATCAGCCCCAGCATTTT
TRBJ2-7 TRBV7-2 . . CASSPPLAPSPYEQYF TGTGCCAGCAGCCCTCCGCTAGCGCCCTCCCCCTACGAGCAGTACTTC
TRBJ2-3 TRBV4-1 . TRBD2 CASSRERGNTDTQYF TGCGCCAGCAGCCGAGAGCGGGGAAACACAGATACGCAGTATTTT
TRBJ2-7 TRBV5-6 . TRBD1 CASSWTGRSYEQYF TGTGCCAGCAGCTGGACAGGACGATCCTACGAGCAGTACTTC
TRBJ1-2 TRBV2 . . CASSPRDFNYGYTF TGTGCCAGCAGCCCCAGGGATTTTAACTATGGCTACACCTTC
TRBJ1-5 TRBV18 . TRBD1 CASSREEGAPQHF TGTGCCAGCTCACGCGAGGAGGGGGCGCCCCAGCATTTT
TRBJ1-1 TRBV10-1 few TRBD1 CASSGTGMTEAFF TGCGCCAGCAGTGGGACAGGGATGACTGAAGCTTTCTTT
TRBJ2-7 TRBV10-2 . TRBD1 CATQARDRGFREQYF TGCGCCACACAGGCCCGGGACAGGGGTTTTAGGGAGCAGTACTTC
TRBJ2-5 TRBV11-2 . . CASSLGTSEETQYF TGTGCCAGCAGCTTAGGAACATCAGAAGAGACCCAGTACTTC
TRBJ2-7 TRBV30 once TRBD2 CAWSSIDGTSPGREQYF TGTGCCTGGAGTTCGATCGACGGGACTAGTCCGGGTCGCGAGCAGTACTTC
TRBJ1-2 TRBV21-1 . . CAATGTGRLDGYTF TGTGCCGCCACAGGGACAGGGCGACTAGATGGCTACACCTTC
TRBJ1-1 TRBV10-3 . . CAISEGTREAFF TGTGCCATCAGTGAGGGTACTCGTGAAGCTTTCTTT
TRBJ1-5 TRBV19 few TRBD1 CASRDWTGLNQPQHF TGTGCCAGTAGAGACTGGACAGGGCTGAATCAGCCCCAGCATTTT
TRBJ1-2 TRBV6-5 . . CATLTQNYGYTF TGTGCCACTCTGACACAAAACTATGGCTACACCTTC
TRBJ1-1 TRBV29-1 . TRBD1 CSVRGTGVAEAFF TGCAGCGTTAGGGGGACAGGGGTGGCGGAAGCTTTCTTT
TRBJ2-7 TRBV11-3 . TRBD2 CASSAPGGPYEQYF TGTGCCAGCAGTGCTCCGGGGGGGCCCTACGAGCAGTACTTC
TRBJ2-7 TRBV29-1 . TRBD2 CSVEESAGGGEQYF TGCAGCGTTGAAGAATCGGCGGGAGGAGGCGAGCAGTACTTC
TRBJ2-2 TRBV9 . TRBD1 CASSSEDRGIGELFF TGTGCCAGCAGCTCAGAGGACAGGGGAATCGGGGAGCTGTTTTTT
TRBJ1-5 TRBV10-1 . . CASSDAGAQPQHF TGCGCCAGCAGTGACGCGGGGGCTCAGCCCCAGCATTTT
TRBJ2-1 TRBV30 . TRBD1 CAWTRTGYNEQFF TGTGCCTGGACCCGGACAGGTTACAATGAGCAGTTCTTC
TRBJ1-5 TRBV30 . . CAWSVFGTRGNQPQHF TGTGCCTGGAGTGTCTTCGGGACCCGGGGGAATCAGCCCCAGCATTTT
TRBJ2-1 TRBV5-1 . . CASSLGGISYNEQFF TGCGCCAGCAGCTTAGGCGGCATATCCTACAATGAGCAGTTCTTC
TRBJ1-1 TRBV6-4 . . CASSKNAEYTEAFF TGTGCCAGCAGTAAAAACGCGGAGTACACTGAAGCTTTCTTT
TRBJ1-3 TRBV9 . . CASSVEAWRGNTIYF TGTGCCAGCAGCGTAGAGGCGTGGCGGGGAAACACCATATATTTT
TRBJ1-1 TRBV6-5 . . CASSSPRNTEAFF TGTGCCAGCAGTTCACCCAGGAACACTGAAGCTTTCTTT
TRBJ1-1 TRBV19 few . CASSSPGVAEAFF TGTGCCAGTAGTAGCCCGGGGGTTGCTGAAGCTTTCTTT
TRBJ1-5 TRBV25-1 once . CASSPQGHQPQHF TGTGCCAGCAGTCCACAGGGTCACCAGCCCCAGCATTTT
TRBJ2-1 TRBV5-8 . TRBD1 CASSVTGGGGNEQFF TGTGCCAGCAGCGTGACAGGGGGCGGTGGGAATGAGCAGTTCTTC